A single sample gave rise to the 9 T cell receptor beta chains below, sequenced in a study of T cell responses to AZD1222 COVID-19 vaccine. The protocol was immunoSEQ multiplex PCR, while the TCRdb copy is restricted to in-frame clones and leaves out a portion. The sample consists of some 56,000 clones, nearly 90% of them appearing once. Sample: peripheral blood, taken 28 days after the second AZD1222 dose. The receptor source for this set is an adult who received the AZD1222 COVID-19 vaccine.

This clone was recorded once. The chain is built from TRBV5-4 and TRBJ2-3; no reliable D call. The CDR3 sequence is 14 residues long. Germline assignment: CDR1 SGHNT and CDR2 YYREEE (reference sequence). Between the trimmed V and J ends, which lost 4 bases and 0 bases, there was a span of 9 bases. CDR3 sequence reads: CASSTLASTDTQYF. The CDR3, as DNA: TGTGCCAGCAGCACCCTGGCGAGCACAGATACGCAGTATTTT.

The J gene is TRBJ1-6, the V gene TRBV30; D perhaps matches TRBD1 (6 bases). With 3 bases removed from V and 7 bases from J, the gap between germline ends came to 13 bases. The CDR3 has 14 residues. The V gene's germline CDR1 is GTSNPN and CDR2 SVGIG (reference sequence). The CDR3 DNA reads TGTGCCTGGAGCCGGAGGGGGTCGAATTCACCCCTCCACTTT. Amino acid sequence: CAWSRRGSNSPLHF. Filled out from reference TRBV30 and TRBJ1-6, the complete variable domain reads SQTIHQWPATLVQPVGSPLSLECTVEGTSNPNLYWYRQAAGRGLQLLFYSVGIGQISSEVPQNLSASRPQDRQFILSSKKLLLSDSGFYLCAWSRRGSNSPLHFGNGTRLTVT.

The chain employs TRBV7-6 and TRBJ2-3; 9 bases are a match to TRBD2. With 5 bases clipped from V and 1 base from J, the junction kept 4 bases outside the gene matches. CDR1 SGHVS and CDR2 FNYEAQ come from the germline V gene. The CDR3 has 15 residues. CDR3 coding DNA: TGTGCCAGCAGCACTCTAGCGGGGCGCACAGATACGCAGTATTTT. It translates to CASSTLAGRTDTQYF.

CDR3 nucleotides: TGTGCCAGCAGCTTGTATGGACAGGCAGAGACCCAGTACTTC. This gives the protein CASSLYGQAETQYF. J is TRBJ2-5 and V is TRBV5-8, with 7 nucleotides matching TRBD1. Trimming removed 1 base from V and 4 bases from J; junction bases left unmatched: 4. Germline lookup yields CDR1 SGHTS and CDR2 YDEGEE. The CDR3 has 14 residues.

The V gene is TRBV5-4, the J gene TRBJ2-1; 9 bases are shared with TRBD2. Germline lookup yields CDR1 SGHNT and CDR2 YYREEE (reference sequence). The trim removed 0 bases at V and 10 bases at J, leaving 11 bases unmatched. This CDR3 has 16 residues. The CDR3 nucleotides are TGTGCCAGCAGCTTGGGCGGGTCGGCGGGAGGGGGAGAGCAGTTCTTC. This translates into CASSLGGSAGGGEQFF.

The V and J genes are TRBV10-3 and TRBJ1-5; D not resolved. The length of the CDR3 is 14 residues. Trimming stripped 0 bases from V and 6 bases from J, with 9 bases between. Germline loops: CDR1 ENHRY, CDR2 SYGVKD. The CDR3 protein is CAISESGDLQPQHF. The CDR3 DNA sequence: TGTGCCATCAGTGAGTCTGGGGATCTTCAGCCCCAGCATTTT.

The genes are TRBV12-3 or TRBV12-4 and TRBJ1-1; D is undetermined. This CDR3 has 11 amino acids. The V end lost 6 bases, the J end lost 7 bases, and 9 bases lay between the germline ends. The CDR3 is CASSRVGEAFF. The CDR3 coding sequence is TGTGCCAGCAGCAGAGTAGGTGAAGCTTTCTTT.

J is TRBJ2-7 and V is TRBV10-2, with 9 bases that match TRBD2. Trimming took 6 bases from V and 0 from J; bases not matched to a gene: 3. There are 14 residues in the CDR3. Germline-derived CDR1 and CDR2 are WSHSY and SAAADI. The CDR3 DNA reads as TGCGCCAGCAGGTTTAGCGGGAGCTCCTACGAGCAGTACTTC. It yields the protein CASRFSGSSYEQYF.

This clone was observed a handful of times. The rearrangement uses TRBV3-1 (or the pseudogene TRBV3-2) and TRBJ2-7; tentative D call: TRBD2 (6 bases). The CDR3 has 15 residues. V lost 4 bases to trimming and J lost 0 bases, with 13 bases between them. CDR1 and CDR2 from the germline V gene are LGHDT and YNNKEL (reference sequence). The CDR3 DNA reads as TGTGCCAGCAGCCCTGGACTATACCGCTCCTACGAGCAGTACTTC. It yields the protein CASSPGLYRSYEQYF.